This TCR beta chain stems from a study of T cells in Graves' hyperthyroidism and ophthalmopathy. Template material for amplifying TCR beta CDR3 regions consisted of RNA transcripts. Primed by the HTBI set, a first-round RT-PCR was run on the TCR CDR3. TCRdb itself ran the multiplex PCR reads through MiXCR, one entry per CDR3 protein. Seen here are some 770,000 distinct CDR3 sequences, about a sixth observed once, and the top ten hold approximately 8.4%. The study, taken as a whole, reports: Among clonotypes expanded in thyroid above 0.001, most were also found in blood.

The V gene's germline CDR1 is MGHDK and CDR2 SYGVNS. V was clipped by 2 bases and J by 0 bases; unmatched bases: 7. This CDR3 is built from 17 residues. An absence of ophthalmopathy progression within 18 months meant stable Graves' hyperthyroidism. A note on this clonotype: Its antigen is not identified.

Specimen: blood. The TCR sequence derives from a man aged 18 to 30 with Graves' hyperthyroidism. The V call is TRBV25-1, the J call TRBJ1-3; 7 bases are a match to TRBD1. The CDR3 coding sequence is TGTGCCAGCAGTGAACGAAACAGGGGTAACTCTGGAAACACCATATATTTT. It is translated as CASSERNRGNSGNTIYF.